Listed here are 17 T cell receptor beta chains from one sample, sequenced in a study of blood T cells in healthy people across ages. A J-beta primer mix and a sample-barcoded 5' primer were used in a second PCR of about 7 to 12 cycles. TCRdb independently ran MiXCR on the 5' RACE reads; one entry per CDR3 protein. This table holds about 970,000 distinct CDR3 sequences, roughly 47% found once. The source material was blood. The receptors were gathered from a woman between 55 and 75 years old in good health.

The chain recombines TRBV7-2 with TRBJ2-1; a weak D match, TRBD1 (6 bases). The germline gives CDR1 SGHTA, CDR2 FQGNSA. The CDR3 sequence is 15 residues long. V lost 6 bases, J lost 3 bases, and 15 bases lay in between. The CDR3 region is CASSQYRVGYNEQFF. The CDR3 nucleotides read TGTGCCAGCAGTCAATACAGGGTTGGCTACAATGAGCAGTTCTTC.

The chain recombines TRBV25-1 with TRBJ2-7, with a weak D call TRBD2 (5 bases). The J call is doubtful: the DNA matches TRBJ2-5 better. Germline V gene sequence: CDR1 MGHDK, CDR2 SYGVNS. The CDR3 loop spans 15 amino acids. CDR3 coding DNA: TGTGCCAGCAGTGAATTTTTTCAGCCGGGGGAGACCCAGTACTTC. It translates to CASSEFFQPGETQYF.

This clonotype turned up a few times. This chain connects TRBV4-1 to TRBJ1-1, with a tentative D call TRBD1 (5 bases). Germline V CDR1 and CDR2: MGHRA, YSYEKL. The CDR3 has 14 amino acids. Trimming cost V 2 bases and J 1 base, with 8 bases left between them. The CDR3 DNA sequence: TGCGCCAGCAGCCAACGGGGGAGGAACACTGAAGCTTTCTTT. Its translation: CASSQRGRNTEAFF.

Only a few counts were recorded for this clonotype. The DNA for the CDR3 is TGCAGCGCATTCCAGGGCAACGAGCAGTACTTC. Translating gives CSAFQGNEQYF. The chain combines TRBV29-1 with TRBJ2-5; D is perhaps TRBD1 (5 bases). TRBJ2-7 matches the DNA end more closely, so the J call is doubtful. The CDR3 extends over 11 amino acids. The germline V gene encodes CDR1 SQVTM and CDR2 ANQGSEA.

To note about this clonotype: A much larger clone sits a single nucleotide away, making a read error possible. The chain joins TRBV5-5 to TRBJ1-1; D is ambiguous. This CDR3 region has 14 residues. CDR1 SGHKS and CDR2 YYEKEE come from the germline V gene (reference sequence). V lost 0 bases, J lost 5 bases, and 11 bases lay in between. The chain's CDR3 is CASSLGGYETEAFF. CDR3 in DNA: TGTGCCAGCAGCTTGGGAGGATATGAGACTGAAGCTTTCTTT. The full variable domain, rest sourced from reference TRBV5-5 and TRBJ1-1, is DAGVTQSPTHLIKTRGQQVTLRCSPISGHKSVSWYQQVLGQGPQFIFQYYEKEERGRGNFPDRFSARQFPNYSSELNVNALLLGDSALYLCASSLGGYETEAFFGQGTRLTVV.

This clonotype was seen a few times. The CDR3 here is CASSSSGYDTEAFF. The CDR3 DNA reads TGCGCCAGCAGCTCCTCGGGTTACGACACTGAAGCTTTCTTT. The genes are TRBV5-1 and TRBJ1-1; D not certain. Germline CDR1 reads SGHRS; CDR2 reads YFSETQ. This CDR3 has 14 residues. Trimming cost V 3 bases and J 3 bases, with 12 bases left between them.

The chain has TRBV24-1 and TRBJ2-1; the match to TRBD2 covers 13 bases. CDR1 is KGHDR, CDR2 SFDVKD, per germline. The CDR3 runs to 15 residues. The V segment lost 2 bases and the J segment 8 bases; nucleotides outside the gene matches: 2. This CDR3 reads CATSDWTSGRDEQFF. DNA for the CDR3: TGTGCCACCAGTGATTGGACTAGCGGGAGAGATGAGCAGTTCTTC.

With regard to this clonotype: With a much larger clone just one base away, this may be a read error. This rearrangement joins TRBV7-9 to TRBJ1-5, with TRBD1 as a possible D gene (6 bases). V was cut by 2 bases and J by 3 bases, with 14 bases left in between. CDR1 is SEHNR and CDR2 is FQNEAQ in the germline V gene (reference sequence). The CDR3 has 16 residues. DNA of the CDR3: TGTGCCAGCAGCTTACTTGTCGACAGGAACAATCAGCCCCAGCATTTT. Its translation is CASSLLVDRNNQPQHF. Drawing the rest from reference TRBV7-9 and TRBJ1-5, the complete variable domain is DTGVSQNPRHKITKRGQNVTFRCDPISEHNRLYWYRQTLGQGPEFLTYFQNEAQLEKSRLLSDRFSAERPKGSFSTLEIQRTEQGDSAMYLCASSLLVDRNNQPQHFGDGTRLSIL.

This chain connects TRBV12-3 or TRBV12-4 to TRBJ1-6, with 8 nucleotides matching TRBD1. This CDR3 spans 14 amino acids. Trimming cost V 8 bases and J 7 bases; bases outside gene matches: 7. The CDR3 DNA reads TGTGCCAGCGGACGGACAGGGAGAAATTCACCCCTCCACTTT. It translates to CASGRTGRNSPLHF.

The rearrangement uses TRBV5-1 and TRBJ2-2; D possibly corresponds to TRBD2 (5 bases). The CDR3 is 16 amino acids. CDR1 SGHRS and CDR2 YFSETQ come from the germline V gene. Trimming removed 0 bases from V and 2 bases from J, with 11 bases in between. This CDR3 is CASSLALARNTGELFF. DNA of the CDR3: TGCGCCAGCAGCTTGGCGTTAGCGCGTAACACCGGGGAGCTGTTTTTT.

V gene TRBV13 combines with J gene TRBJ2-5, with 13 bases identical to TRBD2. In germline, CDR1 is PRHDT, CDR2 FYEKMQ (reference sequence). The V gene end was trimmed by 2 bases and the J gene end by 5 bases; junction bases not matched to a gene: 8. This CDR3 region has 17 residues. As DNA, the CDR3 is TGTGCCAGCAGCTTAATGGGGACTAGCGGGATCAAGGAGACCCAGTACTTC. This codes for CASSLMGTSGIKETQYF.

This clonotype was seen just once. The chain combines TRBV10-3 with TRBJ2-7, with 11 bases identical to TRBD2. CDR1 and CDR2 from the germline V gene are ENHRY and SYGVKD. The CDR3 length is 16 residues. The trim removed 0 bases at V and 0 bases at J, leaving 1 base unmatched. The CDR3 bases are TGTGCCATCAGTGAGTCCGGGACTAGCGGCTCCTACGAGCAGTACTTC. It codes for CAISESGTSGSYEQYF.

The table lists this clonotype with a few counts. This chain connects TRBV7-3 to TRBJ1-1; D possibly corresponds to TRBD1 (5 bases). The V gene's germline CDR1 is SGHTA and CDR2 FQGTGA. V lost 1 base to trimming and J lost 4 bases, with 7 bases between them. The CDR3 covers 13 residues. CDR3 sequence: CASSLSRVTEAFF. CDR3 DNA sequence: TGTGCCAGCAGCTTAAGCAGGGTCACTGAAGCTTTCTTT.

The CDR3 sequence: CASQLAGTPNEQFF. As DNA, the CDR3 is TGTGCCAGCCAACTAGCGGGAACCCCCAATGAGCAGTTCTTC. V gene TRBV3-1 combines with J gene TRBJ2-1; TRBD2 matches at 10 bases. CDR3 length equals 14 residues. V lost 8 bases, J lost 6 bases, and 7 bases stayed unmatched. Germline lookup yields CDR1 LGHDT and CDR2 YNNKEL (reference sequence).

The chain recombines TRBV2 with TRBJ2-1, with 13 bases that match TRBD2. The CDR3 extends over 14 amino acids. V dropped 6 bases and J dropped 15; count of bases not matched to a gene: 11. Germline assignment: CDR1 SNHLY and CDR2 FYNNEI. The DNA for the CDR3 is TGTGCCAGCAGCATGGGGACTAGCGGGGCCGGGGGGTTCTTC. Protein sequence: CASSMGTSGAGGFF.

The gene calls are TRBV12-3 or TRBV12-4 and TRBJ2-5; the match to TRBD2 covers 9 bases. V dropped 5 bases and J dropped 3; count of bases not matched to a gene: 7. CDR3 size: 15 residues. The CDR3 region is CASSARSSGKETQYF. CDR3 DNA sequence: TGTGCCAGCAGTGCCCGCTCTAGCGGGAAAGAGACCCAGTACTTC.

The rearrangement uses TRBV6-7 and TRBJ2-7, with D tentatively TRBD2 (8 bases). TRBV6-7 carries the ORF label, with uncertain function. The CDR3 extends over 14 amino acids. Trimming removed 11 bases from V and 1 base from J, with 18 bases in between. CDR3 DNA: TGTGCCTCAACGGGAGGGGGCTCGTCCTACGAGCAGTACTTC. Translation gives CASTGGGSSYEQYF.